This T cell receptor (beta chain) was identified during a study of response to subunit inactivated influenza vaccine (dated by TCRdb to 2016 to 2019). Concerning the study at large: Deep quantitative profiling of the T cell receptor repertoire was used in the study to follow responses to a trivalent subunit inactivated influenza vaccine. Study-wide conclusions, independent of this receptor: According to the authors, only a limited number of new T cells may be recruited by each seasonal influenza vaccination.

The germline V gene gives CDR1 as MNHNS and CDR2 as SASEGT. Compared with germline, V lacks 7 bases and J lacks 9 bases; bases without a gene match: 16. From cysteine to phenylalanine, the CDR3 is 16 amino acids long. Only CDR3 DNA remains: 48 bases, in frame from the first base. In the case of this clonotype: Its antigen is currently not known. No much larger clone exists at a distance of one base, and base qualities are not known.

The library was produced with RT-PCR. TCRdb shows the sequencer as Illumina HiSeq 2500. In-frame beta chains were kept once TCRdb had trimmed the public reads at Q25 with fastp and called clones with MiXCR. Identical CDR3 protein sequences are pooled into one entry, listed with their most common genes and DNA. This sample gives hundreds of thousands of distinct CDR3 sequences in total; 15% to 19% of them show up just once. Around 10% of the sample lies in the top ten. The material was PBMCs from blood, obtained 11 to 12 days after vaccination. The chain is made from TRBV6-1 and TRBJ2-1; TRBD2 fits 9 bases in the junction. The receptor was derived from a man between 50 and 59 years old who received an inactivated influenza vaccine. Donor details come from another sample of the same person, matched by shared clones. The bases are TGTGCCAGCACCCCAACCAGCGGGAGGCAGGGGGGTGAGCAGTTCTTC. The resulting protein is CASTPTSGRQGGEQFF.